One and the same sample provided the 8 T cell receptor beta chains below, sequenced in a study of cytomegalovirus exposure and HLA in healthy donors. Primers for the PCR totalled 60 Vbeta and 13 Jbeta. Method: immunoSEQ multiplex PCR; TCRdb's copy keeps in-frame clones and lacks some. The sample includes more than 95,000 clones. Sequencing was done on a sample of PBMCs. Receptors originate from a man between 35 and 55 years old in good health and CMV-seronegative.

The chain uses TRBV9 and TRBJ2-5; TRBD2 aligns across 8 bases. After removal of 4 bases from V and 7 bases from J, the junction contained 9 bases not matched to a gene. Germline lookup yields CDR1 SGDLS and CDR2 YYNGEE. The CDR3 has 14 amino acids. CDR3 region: CASSPRTSLVTQYF. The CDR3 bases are TGTGCCAGCAGCCCGAGGACTAGCCTTGTGACCCAGTACTTC.

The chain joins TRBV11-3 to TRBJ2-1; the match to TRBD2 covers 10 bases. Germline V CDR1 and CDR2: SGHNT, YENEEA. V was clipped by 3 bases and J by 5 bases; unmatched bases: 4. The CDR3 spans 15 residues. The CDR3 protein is CASSFGLAVNNEQFF. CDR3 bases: TGTGCCAGCAGCTTCGGACTAGCGGTAAACAATGAGCAGTTCTTC. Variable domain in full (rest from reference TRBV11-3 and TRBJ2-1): EAGVVQSPRYKIIEKKQPVAFWCNPISGHNTLYWYLQNLGQGPELLIRYENEEAVDDSQLPKDRFSAERLKGVDSTLKIQPAELGDSAVYLCASSFGLAVNNEQFFGPGTRLTVL.

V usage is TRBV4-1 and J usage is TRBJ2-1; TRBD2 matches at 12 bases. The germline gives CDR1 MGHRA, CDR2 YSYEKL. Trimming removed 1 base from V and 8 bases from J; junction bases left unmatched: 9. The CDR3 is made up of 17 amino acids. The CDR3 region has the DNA TGCGCCAGCAGCCAAGTCGAGGGGCTAGCGGGAGGGGATGAGCAGTTCTTC. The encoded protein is CASSQVEGLAGGDEQFF.

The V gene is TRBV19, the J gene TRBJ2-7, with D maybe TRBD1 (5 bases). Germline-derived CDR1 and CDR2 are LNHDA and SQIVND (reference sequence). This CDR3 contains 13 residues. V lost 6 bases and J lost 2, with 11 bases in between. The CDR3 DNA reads TGTGCCAGTAGAACCACAGGTACCTACGAGCAGTACTTC. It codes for CASRTTGTYEQYF.

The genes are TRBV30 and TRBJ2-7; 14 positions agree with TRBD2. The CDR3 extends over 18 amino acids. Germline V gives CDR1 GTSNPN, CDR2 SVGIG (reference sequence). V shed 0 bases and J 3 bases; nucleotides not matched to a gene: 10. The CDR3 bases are TGTGCCTGGAGTGTATTGGGGACTAGCGGGAGTAAAGTCTACGAGCAGTACTTC. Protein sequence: CAWSVLGTSGSKVYEQYF.

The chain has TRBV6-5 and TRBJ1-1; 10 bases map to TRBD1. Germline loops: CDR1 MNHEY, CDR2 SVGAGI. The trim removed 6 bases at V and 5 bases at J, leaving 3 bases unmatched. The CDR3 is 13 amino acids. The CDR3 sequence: CASRTGGVTEAFF. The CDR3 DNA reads TGTGCCAGCAGGACAGGGGGCGTGACTGAAGCTTTCTTT.

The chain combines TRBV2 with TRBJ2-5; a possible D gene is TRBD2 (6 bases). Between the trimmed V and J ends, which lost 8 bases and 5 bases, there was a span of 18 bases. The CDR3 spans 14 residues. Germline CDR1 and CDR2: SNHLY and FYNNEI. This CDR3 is CASPGERGSETQYF. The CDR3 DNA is TGTGCCAGCCCGGGAGAACGAGGAAGTGAGACCCAGTACTTC.

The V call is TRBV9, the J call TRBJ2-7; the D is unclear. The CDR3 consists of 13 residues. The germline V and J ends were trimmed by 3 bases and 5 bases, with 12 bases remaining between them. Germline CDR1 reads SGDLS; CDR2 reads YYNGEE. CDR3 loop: CASSAALLDEQYF. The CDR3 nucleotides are TGTGCCAGCAGCGCCGCACTATTAGACGAGCAGTACTTC.